These 19 T cell receptor beta chains were sequenced from one sample in a study of T-cell memory formation after mild COVID-19. One entry per CDR3 protein, called by TCRdb with MiXCR from the 5' RACE reads. The data show 92,000 or so distinct CDR3 sequences, roughly 16% seen once. The source material was PBMCs or a T cell subset sorted from them (not recorded which). The receptors were sampled from a man aged 18 to 29 who had mild COVID-19 (a few samples of this study predate the infection). Cell type and time point are not known.

This chain links TRBV15 with TRBJ2-1; 9 bases align to TRBD1. The CDR3 totals 15 residues. Germline CDR1 and CDR2: LNHNV and YYDKDF (reference sequence). J lost 5 bases, V lost 3 bases, and 5 bases had no gene match. The CDR3 region has the DNA TGTGCCACCAGCAGCCCCCGGGACAGGGACAATGAGCAGTTCTTC. The encoded protein is CATSSPRDRDNEQFF.

This clonotype was seen a handful of times. The rearrangement links TRBV5-1 to TRBJ2-4; D unresolved. CDR3 length: 13 amino acids. Deletions cut 0 bases from V and 8 bases from J, with 9 bases between. Germline lookup yields CDR1 SGHRS and CDR2 YFSETQ. CDR3 amino acids: CASSLGGVDIQYF. CDR3 bases: TGCGCCAGCAGCTTGGGAGGAGTTGACATTCAGTACTTC. Combining the CDR3 with reference TRBV5-1 and TRBJ2-4 gives the whole variable domain KAGVTQTPRYLIKTRGQQVTLSCSPISGHRSVSWYQQTPGQGLQFLFEYFSETQRNKGNFPGRFSGRQFSNSRSEMNVSTLELGDSALYLCASSLGGVDIQYFGAGTRLSVL.

This clonotype was seen a few times. The genes are TRBV27 and TRBJ2-6; D possibly corresponds to TRBD2 (5 bases). CDR1 and CDR2 from the germline V gene are MNHEY and SMNVEV (reference sequence). Trimming left V 5 bases short and J 0 bases short, with 11 bases between. The CDR3 is made up of 16 amino acids. The CDR3 region has the DNA TGTGCCAGCAGTAGCCGAGGGCCCTCTGGGGCCAACGTCCTGACTTTC. Protein sequence: CASSSRGPSGANVLTF.

In this sample, this clonotype turned up a few times. CDR3 amino acids: CAIRLPGDEQFF. For the CDR3, the DNA is TGTGCCATCAGATTACCGGGGGATGAGCAGTTCTTC. This chain joins TRBV10-3 and TRBJ2-1, with D possibly TRBD2 on 6 matching bases. This CDR3 region has 12 residues. V was clipped by 6 bases and J by 8 bases, with 11 bases between them. Germline CDR1 is ENHRY and CDR2 is SYGVKD.

This clonotype was counted many times. CDR3 sequence (DNA): TGTGCCAGCATCCTCAGGGCTTACACCGGGGAGCTGTTTTTT. Residues: CASILRAYTGELFF. The chain combines TRBV7-9 with TRBJ2-2; a weak D match, TRBD1 (5 bases). The CDR3 sequence is 14 residues long. Germline-derived CDR1 and CDR2 are SEHNR and FQNEAQ (reference sequence). The V end lost 7 bases, the J end lost 3 bases, and 12 bases lay between the germline ends.

This clonotype occurred many times. The V gene is TRBV20-1, the J gene TRBJ1-2; D may be TRBD1 (6 bases). Trimming shortened V by 0 bases and J by 6 bases, and 14 bases separated the two germline ends. The CDR3 has 14 amino acids. Germline V gene lookup returns CDR1 DFQATT and CDR2 SNEGSKA (reference sequence). CDR3 nucleotides: TGCAGTGCTAGAGATCCGTCACAGGGTCATGGCTACACCTTC. The encoded protein is CSARDPSQGHGYTF.

The chain couples TRBV6-5 to TRBJ1-1, with D possibly being TRBD1 (5 bases). The V end lost 6 bases, the J end lost 3 bases, and 11 bases lay between the germline ends. The length of the CDR3 is 13 residues. The germline V gene encodes CDR1 MNHEY and CDR2 SVGAGI. The CDR3 spells CASSRGGYTEAFF. The CDR3 DNA reads as TGTGCCAGCAGCCGCGGGGGGTACACTGAAGCTTTCTTT.

The rearrangement links TRBV12-5 to TRBJ1-5; 7 nucleotides match TRBD1. The CDR3 is made up of 16 amino acids. Trimming removed 4 bases from V and 0 bases from J; junction bases left unmatched: 6. From germline, CDR1 is LGHNT and CDR2 FRNRAP. CDR3 region: CASGSIGTVSNQPQHF. The CDR3 region has the DNA TGTGCTAGTGGTTCCATCGGGACAGTTAGCAATCAGCCCCAGCATTTT.

This clonotype was observed a handful of times. The chain combines TRBV20-1 with TRBJ2-3, with unresolved D. Trimming removed 3 bases at V and 6 bases at J, with 13 bases between. The germline V gene has CDR1 DFQATT and CDR2 SNEGSKA (reference sequence). The CDR3 runs 13 residues. The CDR3 is CSARFVGPDTQYF. In DNA form, the CDR3 reads TGCAGTGCTAGGTTTGTAGGGCCCGATACGCAGTATTTT.

The gene calls are TRBV20-1 and TRBJ1-3, with a weak D call TRBD1 (5 bases). Trimming left V 6 bases short and J 4 bases short, with 13 bases between. The CDR3 contains 13 residues. Germline values: CDR1 DFQATT, CDR2 SNEGSKA (reference sequence). CDR3 sequence: CSAGGTVGNTIYF. The DNA of the CDR3 is TGCAGTGCGGGAGGGACCGTAGGAAACACCATATATTTT.

This clonotype has only a few counts. CDR3 in DNA: TGTGCCAGCAGTACGACCTCGCTTAGCTCCTACAATGAGCAGTTCTTC. Translation gives CASSTTSLSSYNEQFF. The V call is TRBV7-2, the J call TRBJ2-1, with unresolved D. This CDR3 comprises 16 residues. The V end was cut by 6 bases, the J end by 0 bases, with 15 bases between. Germline CDR1 SGHTA, CDR2 FQGNSA.

The table lists this clonotype with a few counts. V and J are TRBV7-3 and TRBJ2-1; 8 bases are shared with TRBD1. V lost 2 bases to trimming and J lost 8 bases; unmatched junction nucleotides: 8. Germline V CDR1 and CDR2: SGHTA, FQGTGA. The CDR3 loop spans 15 amino acids. The CDR3 here is CASSLSQGAGYEQFF. CDR3 coding DNA: TGTGCCAGCAGCTTATCTCAGGGGGCGGGCTATGAGCAGTTCTTC.

This clonotype turned up a few times. The J gene is TRBJ1-1, the V gene TRBV7-9; D is unresolved. With 5 bases removed from V and 2 bases from J, the gap between germline ends came to 12 bases. The CDR3 runs to 14 residues. The germline V gene has CDR1 SEHNR and CDR2 FQNEAQ (reference sequence). The CDR3 protein is CASSTGMLNTEAFF. The CDR3 coding sequence is TGTGCCAGCAGCACCGGGATGCTCAACACTGAAGCTTTCTTT.

The V gene is TRBV4-1, the J gene TRBJ1-1; no clear D. The CDR3 is 20 residues long. CDR1 is MGHRA, CDR2 YSYEKL, per germline. V was pared by 0 bases and J by 0 bases, with 23 bases between. In nucleotides, the CDR3 is TGCGCCAGCAGCCAAGATTTTTATCTGTCAGGTGGACGATTGAACACTGAAGCTTTCTTT. Encoded protein: CASSQDFYLSGGRLNTEAFF.

This clonotype was seen only a few times. J is TRBJ1-4 and V is TRBV5-5, with D unresolved. Germline loops: CDR1 SGHKS, CDR2 YYEKEE (reference sequence). V lost 4 bases to trimming and J lost 0 bases, with 13 bases between them. This CDR3 spans 16 amino acids. In DNA form, the CDR3 reads TGTGCCAGCAGCCCGGAAGAGATAGCAACTAATGAAAAACTGTTTTTT. This encodes CASSPEEIATNEKLFF.

This clonotype was seen many times. V usage is TRBV4-3 and J usage is TRBJ1-1; D not resolved. V gave up 0 bases and J gave up 5 bases, with 7 bases separating them. The germline gives CDR1 LGHNA, CDR2 YSLEER. This CDR3 has 13 residues. DNA of the CDR3: TGCGCCAGCAGCCAAGATTTAGGGACTGAAGCTTTCTTT. This codes for CASSQDLGTEAFF.

The chain carries TRBV4-1 and TRBJ2-3; tentative D call: TRBD2 (6 bases). Germline CDR1 is MGHRA and CDR2 is YSYEKL. V lost 3 bases to trimming and J lost 8 bases, with 12 bases between them. This CDR3 comprises 13 residues. CDR3 nucleotide sequence: TGCGCCAGCAGCCACCCTCGGGGGAGTACGCAGTATTTT. Its translation is CASSHPRGSTQYF.

V is TRBV6-5 and J is TRBJ2-5; 9 bases are shared with TRBD2. Trimming took 2 bases from V and 5 from J; bases not matched to a gene: 6. Germline V lookup: CDR1 MNHEY, CDR2 SVGAGI. The CDR3 sequence is 15 residues long. CDR3 DNA sequence: TGTGCCAGCAGTTACAGTCTAGCGGGGAGGGAGACCCAGTACTTC. Translated, it gives CASSYSLAGRETQYF.

The genes are TRBV4-1 and TRBJ1-3; D unclear. The CDR3 sequence is 15 residues long. CDR1 and CDR2 from the germline V gene are MGHRA and YSYEKL. V shed 0 bases and J shed 0 bases, with 6 bases lying between them. CDR3 sequence: CASSQDEGSGNTIYF. CDR3 DNA sequence: TGCGCCAGCAGCCAAGATGAGGGCTCTGGAAACACCATATATTTT.